This T cell receptor (beta chain) comes out of a study of response to subunit inactivated influenza vaccine. Study findings and constraints: T cells newly recruited by each seasonal influenza vaccination are few, the authors suggested.

This clonotype turned up a few times. The antigen is not known. TCRdb re-derived calls from the RT-PCR reads in MiXCR, one entry per CDR3 protein. This sample carries 500,000 or so distinct CDR3 sequences, approximately 16% of them seen once, and the ten largest clones take 3%. This material consisted of CD4+ T cells sorted from PBMCs, taken approximately 25 months after vaccination. The receptor comes from a man aged 45 to 70 who received an inactivated influenza vaccine.

Here the CDR3 reads CASSQEGRSYTF. For the CDR3, the DNA is TGTGCCAGCAGCCAAGAGGGGCGGTCTTACACCTTC. The chain joins TRBV3-1 to TRBJ1-2, with D tentatively TRBD1 (5 bases). This CDR3 has 12 amino acids. CDR1 and CDR2 from the germline V gene are LGHDT and YNNKEL (reference sequence). V lost 0 bases, J lost 11 bases, and 10 bases lay in between.